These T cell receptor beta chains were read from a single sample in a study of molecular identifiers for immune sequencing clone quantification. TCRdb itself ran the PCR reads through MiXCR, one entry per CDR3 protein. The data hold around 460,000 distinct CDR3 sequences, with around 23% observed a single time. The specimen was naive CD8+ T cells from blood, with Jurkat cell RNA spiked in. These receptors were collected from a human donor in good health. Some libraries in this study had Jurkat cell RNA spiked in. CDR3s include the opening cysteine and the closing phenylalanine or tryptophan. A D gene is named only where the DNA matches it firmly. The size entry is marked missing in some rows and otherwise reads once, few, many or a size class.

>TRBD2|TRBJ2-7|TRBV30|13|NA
TGTGCCTGGAGTGTCGGGGGGGCGCCTGAGCAGTACTTC
CAWSVGGAPEQYF
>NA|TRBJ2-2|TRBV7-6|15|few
TGTGCCAGCAGCTTAGTAGTCAGTCCCACCGGGGAGCTGTTTTTT
CASSLVVSPTGELFF
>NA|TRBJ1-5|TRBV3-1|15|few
TGTGCCAGCAGCCAGGGGCAGGGGATCAATCAGCCCCAGCATTTT
CASSQGQGINQPQHF
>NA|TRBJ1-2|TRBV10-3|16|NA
TGTGCCATCAGTGCAGGCGTCCAGAGATGGGAAGATGGCTACACCTTC
CAISAGVQRWEDGYTF
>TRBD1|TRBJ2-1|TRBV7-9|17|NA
TGTGCCAGCAGCTTATTCCGGACAGGGATATCGCTAGATGAGCAGTTCTTC
CASSLFRTGISLDEQFF
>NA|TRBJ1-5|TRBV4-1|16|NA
TGCGCCAGCAGCCCGCGCACGACGAGGCACACAGATACGCAGCATTTT
CASSPRTTRHTDTQHF
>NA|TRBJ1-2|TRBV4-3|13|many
TGCGCCAGCAGCCAACAAAGATCATATGGCTACACCTTC
CASSQQRSYGYTF
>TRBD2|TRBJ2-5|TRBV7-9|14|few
TGTGCCAGCAGCCATAGGACTAGGCAAGAGACCCAGTACTTC
CASSHRTRQETQYF
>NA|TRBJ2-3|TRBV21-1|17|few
TGTGCCAGCAGCAAAGCCTTCGGGACGGACCTCACAGATACGCAGTATTTT
CASSKAFGTDLTDTQYF
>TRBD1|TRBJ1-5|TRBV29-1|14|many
TGCAGCGTTGGAATCGGACAGGGAGTTCAGCCCCAGCATTTT
CSVGIGQGVQPQHF
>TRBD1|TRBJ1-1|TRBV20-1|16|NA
TGCAGTGCTAGAGGGACAGGGGGAACTATGAACACTGAAGCTTTCTTT
CSARGTGGTMNTEAFF
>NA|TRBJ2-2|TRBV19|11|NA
TGTGCCAGTGGGACCGCCGGGGAGCTGTTTTTT
CASGTAGELFF